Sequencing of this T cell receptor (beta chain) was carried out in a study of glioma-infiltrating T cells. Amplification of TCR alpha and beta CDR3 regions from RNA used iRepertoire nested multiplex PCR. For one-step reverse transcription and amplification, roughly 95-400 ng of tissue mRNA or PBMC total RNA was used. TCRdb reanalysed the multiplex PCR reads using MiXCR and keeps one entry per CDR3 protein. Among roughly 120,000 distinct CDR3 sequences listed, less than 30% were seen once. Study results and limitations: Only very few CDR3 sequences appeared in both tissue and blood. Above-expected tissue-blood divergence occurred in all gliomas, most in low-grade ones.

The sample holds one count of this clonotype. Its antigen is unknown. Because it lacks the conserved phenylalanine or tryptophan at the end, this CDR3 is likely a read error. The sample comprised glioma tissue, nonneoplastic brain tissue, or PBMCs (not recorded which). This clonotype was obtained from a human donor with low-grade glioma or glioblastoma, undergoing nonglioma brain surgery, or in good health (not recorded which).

The CDR3 DNA reads TGTGCCAGCAGTTACTCGAGGAGCTTCCAAGAGACCCAGTACCTC. Its protein product is CASSYSRSFQETQYL. The V and J genes are TRBV6-2 or TRBV6-3 and TRBJ2-5; D not resolved. The CDR3 contains 15 residues. Trimming removed 0 bases from V and 1 base from J, with 9 bases in between. Germline CDR1 and CDR2: MNHEY and SVGEGT.